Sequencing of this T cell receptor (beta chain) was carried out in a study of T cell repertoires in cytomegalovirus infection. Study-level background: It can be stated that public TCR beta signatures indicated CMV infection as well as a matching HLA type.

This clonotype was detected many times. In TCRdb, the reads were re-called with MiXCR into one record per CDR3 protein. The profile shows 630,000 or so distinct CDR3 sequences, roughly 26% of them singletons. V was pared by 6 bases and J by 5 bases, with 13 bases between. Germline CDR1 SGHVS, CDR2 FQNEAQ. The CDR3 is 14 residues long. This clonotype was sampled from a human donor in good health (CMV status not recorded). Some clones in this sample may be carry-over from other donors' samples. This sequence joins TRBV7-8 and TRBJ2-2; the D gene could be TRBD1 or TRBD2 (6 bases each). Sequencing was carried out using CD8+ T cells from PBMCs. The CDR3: CASRLRRGTGELFF. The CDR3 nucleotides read TGTGCCAGCAGATTAAGGAGGGGGACCGGGGAGCTGTTTTTT.